The 18 T cell receptor beta chains given below trace back to one sample, sequenced in a study of T cells in women clearing cervical HPV infection. Data came from immunoSEQ multiplex PCR; TCRdb stores just in-frame clones and leaves some out. In all, the sample yields approximately 41,000 clones. The sample taken for sequencing was blood buffy coat. These receptors came from a woman aged 18-70 years with a cervical HPV16 infection that either progressed to CIN3+ or cleared (not recorded which).

CDR3 DNA, as far as it was read: TGCGCCAGCAGCTTGCCGGGGGGGAACACCGGGGAG. Protein: CASSLPGGNTGE. The whole CDR3 reads CASSLPGGNTGELFF. V and J are TRBV5-1 and TRBJ2-2, with 7 nucleotides matching TRBD2. The CDR3 end is not reached by the read, which stops 3 residues before it; the germline J gene fills it in. Germline CDR1 SGHRS, CDR2 YFSETQ. This CDR3 spans 15 amino acids. With 1 base clipped from V and 1 base from J, the junction kept 1 base outside the gene matches.

Incomplete CDR3 DNA: TGTGCCTGGAGTGTCAGGGTGGCTCAGCCC. It is translated as CAWSVRVAQP. The whole CDR3 region reads CAWSVRVAQPQHF. This chain connects TRBV30 to TRBJ1-5, with D possibly TRBD1 on 5 matching bases. Read coverage stops 3 residues before the CDR3 terminus; the germline J gene supplies the remainder. The length of the CDR3 is 13 residues. The V and J ends lost 0 bases and 6 bases respectively, with 9 bases between them. Per the germline V gene, CDR1 is GTSNPN and CDR2 is SVGIG (reference sequence).

Comment on this clone: The read gets to within 3 residues of the CDR3 end, and the germline J gene fills in the rest. The rearrangement uses TRBV7-6 and TRBJ2-7, with a tentative D call TRBD2 (6 bases). From germline, CDR1 is SGHVS and CDR2 FNYEAQ. V gave up 3 bases and J gave up 2 bases, with 17 bases separating them. This CDR3 has 16 amino acids. CDR3 amino acids: CASSLGTPRGTYEQYF. The covered CDR3 bases are TGTGCCAGCAGCTTGGGGACTCCCCGGGGAACCTACGAG.

On this clone itself: The read ends 3 residues early relative to the CDR3; the germline J gene fills the gap. The chain combines TRBV19 with TRBJ2-1; tentative D call: TRBD1 (6 bases). V gave up 5 bases and J gave up 6 bases, with 14 bases separating them. The CDR3 spans 14 residues. Germline values: CDR1 LNHDA, CDR2 SQIVND (reference sequence). CDR3 bases read: TGTGCCAGTAGTTTTAACAGGGACCTCAATGAG. It yields the protein CASSFNRDLNE. The full CDR3 reads CASSFNRDLNEQFF. Full variable domain (remainder filled in from reference TRBV19 and TRBJ2-1): DGGITQSPKYLFRKEGQNVTLSCEQNLNHDAMYWYRQDPGQGLRLIYYSQIVNDFQKGDIAEGYSVSREKKESFPLTVTSAQKNPTAFYLCASSFNRDLNEQFFGPGTRLTVL.

Concerning this clone itself: The read terminates 3 residues before the CDR3 end, so the remaining end is supplied by the germline J gene. The V and J genes are TRBV19 and TRBJ2-2, with D possibly being TRBD2 (7 bases). The CDR3 length is 14 residues. Per germline, CDR1 LNHDA and CDR2 SQIVND (reference sequence). Trimming removed 5 bases from V and 7 bases from J, with 14 bases in between. This chain's CDR3 is CASSVRGGFGELFF. The DNA read from the CDR3 is TGTGCCAGTAGTGTTAGGGGGGGTTTCGGGGAG.

Details on this clone: Coverage ceases 3 residues before the CDR3 finishes, and the germline J gene fills in the end. V gene TRBV20-1 combines with J gene TRBJ2-1; a weak D match, TRBD2 (7 bases). Trimming took 1 base from V and 7 from J, leaving 17 bases between them. The CDR3 has 15 amino acids. Germline V gene sequence: CDR1 DFQATT, CDR2 SNEGSKA (reference sequence). The CDR3 here is CSARVRGGARNEQFF. CDR3 bases read: TGCAGTGCTAGAGTAAGGGGGGGGGCGCGAAATGAG.

To note about this clone: The sequenced fragment ends 3 residues before the CDR3 boundary, so the rest is inferred from the germline J gene. The genes are TRBV5-1 and TRBJ2-5, with 8 bases matching TRBD2. The CDR3 covers 15 residues. V was clipped by 0 bases and J by 4 bases; unmatched bases: 5. From germline, CDR1 is SGHRS and CDR2 YFSETQ. CDR3 protein: CASSLAGGDGETQYF. Partial CDR3 DNA: TGCGCCAGCAGCTTGGCCGGGGGGGACGGAGAGACC.

Concerning this clone itself: With the read ending 3 residues before the CDR3 end, the germline J gene is used to fill in that end. The chain has TRBV20-1 and TRBJ2-7; 9 bases agree with TRBD2. This CDR3 is built from 14 residues. V was clipped by 0 bases and J by 5 bases; unmatched bases: 5. Germline V gene lookup returns CDR1 DFQATT and CDR2 SNEGSKA (reference sequence). CDR3 loop: CSARDRTSDDEQYF. The CDR3 DNA, read in part, is TGCAGTGCTAGAGACCGGACTAGCGATGACGAG.

To note about this clone: The observed sequence ends 3 residues before the CDR3 terminus, with the missing tail filled in from the germline J gene. This sequence joins TRBV10-3 and TRBJ2-1; TRBD2 matches 8 bases. The CDR3 length is 16 residues. The J segment lost 8 bases and the V segment lost 4 bases, leaving 13 bases of the junction unmatched. The germline V gene encodes CDR1 ENHRY and CDR2 SYGVKD. CDR3 amino acids: CAISVVSAGGSDEQFF. The CDR3 DNA, read in part, is TGTGCCATCAGTGTGGTCAGTGCGGGAGGCTCGGATGAG.

With regard to this clone: The read stops 3 residues short of the end of the CDR3; the missing end is completed from the germline J gene. The chain carries TRBV2 and TRBJ1-1, with TRBD1 matching 8 bases. V was pared by 6 bases and J by 0 bases, with 3 bases of the junction left unmatched. The CDR3 runs to 14 residues. Germline lookup yields CDR1 SNHLY and CDR2 FYNNEI. The CDR3 region is CASRGTGVNTEAFF. The sequenced CDR3 bases are TGTGCCAGCAGGGGGACAGGAGTGAACACTGAA. Combining the CDR3 with reference TRBV2 and TRBJ1-1 gives the whole variable domain EPEVTQTPSHQVTQMGQEVILRCVPISNHLYFYWYRQILGQKVEFLVSFYNNEISEKSEIFDDQFSVERPDGSNFTLKIRSTKLEDSAMYFCASRGTGVNTEAFFGQGTRLTVV.

In the case of this clone: The missing CDR3 end, 3 residues past where the read stops, is filled in from the germline J gene. The J gene is TRBJ2-2, the V gene TRBV20-1; 8 bases agree with TRBD2. V lost 5 bases, J lost 2 bases, and 7 bases stayed unmatched. The germline gives CDR1 DFQATT, CDR2 SNEGSKA (reference sequence). This CDR3 contains 15 residues. CDR3 sequence reads: CSAVSGTLNTGELFF. The covered CDR3 bases are TGCAGTGCTGTTAGCGGGACCCTCAACACCGGGGAG.

Details on this clone: The read comes to an end 3 residues before the CDR3 does, leaving the germline J gene to fill in the end. This chain connects TRBV30 to TRBJ1-3; TRBD1 aligns across 8 bases. CDR1 and CDR2 (germline): GTSNPN, SVGIG (reference sequence). The CDR3 is 11 residues long. J lost 7 bases, V lost 8 bases, and 4 bases had no gene match. The CDR3 is CATHRGNTIYF. CDR3 DNA, as far as it was read: TGTGCCACACACAGGGGGAACACC.

In the case of this clone: The CDR3 is cut off 3 residues early in the read; its end comes from the germline J gene. The chain is built from TRBV5-1 and TRBJ2-7, with 11 bases identical to TRBD2. The CDR3 spans 17 residues. Germline loops: CDR1 SGHRS, CDR2 YFSETQ. With V trimmed by 0 bases and J by 3 bases, 8 bases remained unmatched. Partial CDR3 DNA: TGCGCCAGCAGCTTGGATTTTAGCGGGAGGGGGGGCTACGAG. Amino acids: CASSLDFSGRGGYE. The whole CDR3 sequence reads CASSLDFSGRGGYEQYF.

With respect to this clone: The read terminates 3 residues ahead of where the CDR3 ends, so the germline J gene completes it. Additional DNA sequences in this sample encode the identical CDR3. The chain is built from TRBV18 and TRBJ2-1; tentative D call: TRBD2 (5 bases). Trimming cost V 6 bases and J 5 bases, with 17 bases left between them. This CDR3 is 15 amino acids long. Per germline, CDR1 KGHSH and CDR2 LQKENI. CDR3 loop: CASSPPRGGDNEQFF. CDR3 bases read: TGTGCCAGCTCCCCCCCACGGGGTGGAGACAATGAG. The variable domain in full, with the rest retrieved from reference TRBV18 and TRBJ2-1, is NAGVMQNPRHLVRRRGQEARLRCSPMKGHSHVYWYRQLPEEGLKFMVYLQKENIIDESGMPKERFSAEFPKEGPSILRIQQVVRGDSAAYFCASSPPRGGDNEQFFGPGTRLTVL.

With respect to this clone: The read falls 3 residues short of the CDR3 end, and the missing part is taken from the germline J gene. This chain joins TRBV4-1 and TRBJ2-1; TRBD2 agrees at 8 bases. Unmatched junction bases numbered 11, after V lost 0 bases and J lost 7 bases. Per germline, CDR1 MGHRA and CDR2 YSYEKL. The CDR3 length is 17 residues. CDR3 region: CASSQDWAGGSGNEQFF. The sequenced CDR3 bases are TGCGCCAGCAGCCAAGATTGGGCGGGGGGTTCGGGGAATGAG.

A remark on this clone: The read ends 3 residues early relative to the CDR3; the germline J gene fills the gap. The rearrangement uses TRBV10-3 and TRBJ1-1, with no clear D. In germline, CDR1 is ENHRY, CDR2 SYGVKD. This CDR3 has 15 amino acids. The sequenced part of the CDR3 DNA is TGTGCCATCAGTGAGGAGATAGCGGCTCCCTACGAG. Residues: CAISEEIAAPYE. The CDR3, in full, reads CAISEEIAAPYEAFF.

As for this clone: The read terminates 3 residues before the CDR3 end, so the remaining end is supplied by the germline J gene. The chain links TRBV7-2 to TRBJ2-1, with 8 nucleotides matching TRBD2. Unmatched junction bases numbered 5, after V lost 5 bases and J lost 2 bases. This CDR3 region has 15 residues. Germline CDR1 is SGHTA and CDR2 is FQGNSA. This chain's CDR3 is CASSPLAGPYNEQFF. The DNA read from the CDR3 is TGTGCCAGCAGCCCTTTAGCGGGACCCTACAATGAG.

On this clone: Coverage ceases 3 residues before the CDR3 finishes, and the germline J gene fills in the end. The J gene is TRBJ1-4, the V gene TRBV19; D perhaps matches TRBD1 (5 bases). This CDR3 comprises 15 residues. CDR1 LNHDA and CDR2 SQIVND come from the germline V gene (reference sequence). V lost 7 bases to trimming and J lost 1 base, with 13 bases between them. The CDR3 protein is CASNPSGGTNEKLFF. The DNA read from the CDR3 is TGTGCCAGTAACCCCTCCGGGGGAACTAATGAAAAA.